This T cell receptor beta chain was observed in a study of T-cell memory formation after mild COVID-19. Points from the study as a whole: Pre-infection memory already had some responding clones, implying cross-reactive memory joined. The authors left the SARS-CoV-2 specificity of second-wave clones peaking on day 37 unconfirmed.

Points on this clonotype: As yet, its antigen is unknown.

The length of the CDR3 is 18 residues. With 2 bases clipped from V and 4 bases from J, the junction kept 11 bases outside the gene matches. Germline V gene lookup returns CDR1 LNHNV and CDR2 YYDKDF (reference sequence). TCRdb ran MiXCR on the 5' RACE reads and lists one entry per CDR3 protein. The sample lists 85,000 to 130,000 distinct CDR3 sequences, approximately 12% occurring once. Sequencing input: PBMCs or a T cell subset sorted from them (not recorded which). The chain uses TRBV15 and TRBJ2-3; 11 nucleotides align to TRBD2. The source is a man younger than 35 who had mild COVID-19 (a few samples of this study predate the infection). Cell type and time point are not known. The CDR3 DNA reads as TGTGCCACCAGCAGACGAACCTTTAGCGGGGGGGCCGCAGATACGCAGTATTTT. The encoded protein is CATSRRTFSGGAADTQYF.